The clone carrying this TCR beta chain has just a few counts. Its antigen is still unknown. This entry is derived from a study of vaccination effects on CD4 cells after COVID-19. Broader study findings: In convalescents, post-vaccine spike-reactive clones were mainly new clones induced by vaccination.

This CDR3 comprises 12 residues. The V gene lost 6 bases and the J gene lost 7 bases, with 12 bases spanning the gap. TCRdb's copy holds only in-frame clones and misses some; the assay was immunoSEQ multiplex PCR. Of roughly 64,000 clones listed, 72% are singletons. With about 9 days of culture completed, CD4+ T cells were isolated. Documented for the person is a PCR-confirmed SARS-CoV-2 infection occurring between March and December 2020. A half-medium replacement with IL-2 medium was carried out on days 3 and 7. This chain uses TRBV12-3 or TRBV12-4 with TRBJ1-1; D is unclear. The source of this sequence is a human donor who had a prior SARS-CoV-2 infection. The sequencing here drew on CD4+ T cells from PBMCs cultured without peptide, taken before COVID-19 vaccination. The CDR3 region has the DNA TGTGCCAGCAGCTTAAGACCTAATGAAGCTTTCTTT. Its protein is CASSLRPNEAFF.